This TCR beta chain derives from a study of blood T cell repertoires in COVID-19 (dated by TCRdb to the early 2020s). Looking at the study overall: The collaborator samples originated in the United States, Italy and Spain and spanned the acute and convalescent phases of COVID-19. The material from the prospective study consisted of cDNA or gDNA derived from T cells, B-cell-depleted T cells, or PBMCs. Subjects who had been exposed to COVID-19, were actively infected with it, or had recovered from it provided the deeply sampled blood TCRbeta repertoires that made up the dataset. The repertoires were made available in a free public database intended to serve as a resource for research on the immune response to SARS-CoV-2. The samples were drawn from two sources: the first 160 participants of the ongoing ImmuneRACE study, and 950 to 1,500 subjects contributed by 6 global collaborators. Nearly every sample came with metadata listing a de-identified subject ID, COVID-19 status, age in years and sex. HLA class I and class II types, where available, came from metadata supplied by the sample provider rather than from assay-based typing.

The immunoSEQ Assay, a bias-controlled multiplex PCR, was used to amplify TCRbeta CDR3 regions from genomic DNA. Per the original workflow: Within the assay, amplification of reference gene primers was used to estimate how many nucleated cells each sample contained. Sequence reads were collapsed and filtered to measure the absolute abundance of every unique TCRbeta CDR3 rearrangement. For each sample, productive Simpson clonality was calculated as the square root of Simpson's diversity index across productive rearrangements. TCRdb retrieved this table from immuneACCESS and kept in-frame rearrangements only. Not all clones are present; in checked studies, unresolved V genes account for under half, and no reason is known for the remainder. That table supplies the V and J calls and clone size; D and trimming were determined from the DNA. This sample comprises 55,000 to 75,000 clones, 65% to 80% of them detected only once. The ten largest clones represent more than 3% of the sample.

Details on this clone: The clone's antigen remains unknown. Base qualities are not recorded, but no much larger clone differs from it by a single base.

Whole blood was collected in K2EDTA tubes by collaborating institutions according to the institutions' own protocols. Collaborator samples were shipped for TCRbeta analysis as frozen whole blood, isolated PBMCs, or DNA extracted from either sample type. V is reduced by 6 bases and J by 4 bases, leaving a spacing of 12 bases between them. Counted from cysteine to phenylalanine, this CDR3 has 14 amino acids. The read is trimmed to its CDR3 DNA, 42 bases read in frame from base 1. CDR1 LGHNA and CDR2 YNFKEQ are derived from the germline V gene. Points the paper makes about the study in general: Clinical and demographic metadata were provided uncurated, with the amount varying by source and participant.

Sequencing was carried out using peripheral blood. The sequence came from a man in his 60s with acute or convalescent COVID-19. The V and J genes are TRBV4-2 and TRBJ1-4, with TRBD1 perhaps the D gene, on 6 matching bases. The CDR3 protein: CASSPTGGNEKLFF. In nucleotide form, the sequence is TGTGCCAGCAGTCCGACAGGAGGTAATGAAAAACTGTTTTTT.